This T cell receptor (beta chain) was profiled in a study of CD8+ T cells in alopecia areata. On this clone itself: Its specificity is unknown.

Trimming removed 3 bases from V and 6 bases from J; junction bases left unmatched: 1. Looked up from germline, CDR1 is SGHDT and CDR2 is YYEEEE. This CDR3 comprises 12 residues. Described treatment: oral pan-JAK inhibitor, 5-10 mg twice daily. Researchers took lesional scalp punch biopsies and peripheral blood from people who were alopecia areata patients. Regarding the study as a whole: Tissue-resident alphabeta T cells belonging to normal skin likewise get sequenced within scalp specimens. Significant decreases in scalp clonality and expanded CD8+ clones followed tofacitinib treatment. Compared with normal scalp, lesional scalp had higher clonality and more expanded CD8+ clones.

RNA was isolated and reverse transcribed to cDNA, the sequencing template. Method: immunoSEQ multiplex PCR; TCRdb's copy keeps in-frame clones and lacks some. This sample yields 150,000 to 200,000 clones, of which approximately 62% are seen a single time; approximately 15% belongs to the top ten. Source: CD4+ T cells sorted from blood, taken at week 24, from a patient treated with tofacitinib. J is TRBJ2-7 and V is TRBV5-6, with 9 bases identical to TRBD1. The source is a human donor with alopecia areata. Written as DNA, the CDR3 is TGTGCCAGCAGCTGGGACAGGGCCGAGCAGTACTTC. Amino acid sequence: CASSWDRAEQYF.